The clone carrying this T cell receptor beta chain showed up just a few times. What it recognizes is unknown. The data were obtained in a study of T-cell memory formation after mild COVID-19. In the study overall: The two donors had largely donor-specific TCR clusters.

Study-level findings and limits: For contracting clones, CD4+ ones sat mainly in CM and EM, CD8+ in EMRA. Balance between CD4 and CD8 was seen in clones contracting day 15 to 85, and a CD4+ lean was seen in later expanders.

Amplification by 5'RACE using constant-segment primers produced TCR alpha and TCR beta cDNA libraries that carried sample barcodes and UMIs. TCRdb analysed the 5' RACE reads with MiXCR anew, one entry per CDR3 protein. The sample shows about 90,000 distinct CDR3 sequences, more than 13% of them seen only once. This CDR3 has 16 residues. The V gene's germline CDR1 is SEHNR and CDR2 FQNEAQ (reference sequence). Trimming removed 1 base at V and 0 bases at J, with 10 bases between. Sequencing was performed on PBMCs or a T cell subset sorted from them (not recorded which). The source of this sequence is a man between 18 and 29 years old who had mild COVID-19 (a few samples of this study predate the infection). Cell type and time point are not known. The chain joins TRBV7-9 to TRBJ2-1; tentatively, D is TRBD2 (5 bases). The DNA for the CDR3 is TGTGCCAGCAGCTTAGACCGGGGTAGCTCCTACAATGAGCAGTTCTTC. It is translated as CASSLDRGSSYNEQFF.